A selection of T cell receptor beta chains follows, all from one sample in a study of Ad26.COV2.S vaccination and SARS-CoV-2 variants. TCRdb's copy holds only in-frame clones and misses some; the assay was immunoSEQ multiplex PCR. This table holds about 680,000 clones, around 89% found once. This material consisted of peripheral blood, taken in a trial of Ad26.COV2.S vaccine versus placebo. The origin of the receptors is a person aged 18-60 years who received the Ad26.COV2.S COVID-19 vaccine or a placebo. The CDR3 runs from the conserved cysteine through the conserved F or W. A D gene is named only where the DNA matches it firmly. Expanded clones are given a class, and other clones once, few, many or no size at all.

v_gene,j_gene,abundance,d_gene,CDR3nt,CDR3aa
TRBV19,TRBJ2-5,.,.,TGTGCCAGTGCCTCCCTAGAGGGCCAAGAGACCCAGTACTTC,CASASLEGQETQYF
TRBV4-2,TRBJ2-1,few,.,TGTGCCAGCAGCCAAGAAGTATCGGAGGCTAGCCCCCATGAGCAGTTCTTC,CASSQEVSEASPHEQFF
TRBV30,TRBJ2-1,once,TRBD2,TGTGCCTGGAGGCCTAGCGGGGGATACAATGAGCAGTTCTTC,CAWRPSGGYNEQFF
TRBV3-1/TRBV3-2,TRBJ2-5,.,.,TGTGCCAGCAGCCAAGGCGGCAGGAGGGGCCCAGAGACCCAGTACTTC,CASSQGGRRGPETQYF
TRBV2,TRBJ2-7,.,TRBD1,TGTGCCAGCATTTTGACAGGGCTGAGCTCCTACGAGCAGTACTTC,CASILTGLSSYEQYF
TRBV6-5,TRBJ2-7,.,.,TGTGCCAGCAGTTTGGGCAGGGGACTTTCCTACGAGCAGTACTTC,CASSLGRGLSYEQYF
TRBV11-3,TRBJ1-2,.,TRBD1,TGTGCCAGCAGCTTCGAACGGACAGGGAGAGGTAAGTACTATGGCTACACCTTC,CASSFERTGRGKYYGYTF
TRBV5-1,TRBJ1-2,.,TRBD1,TGCGCCAGCAGCTTGGAGGGGACAGCCCAACTTAACTATGGCTACACCTTC,CASSLEGTAQLNYGYTF
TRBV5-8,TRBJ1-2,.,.,TGTGCCAGCAGCTCCCTCCAGGCTAACTATGGCTACACCTTC,CASSSLQANYGYTF
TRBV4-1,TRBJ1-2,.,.,TGCGCCAGCAGCCCACATGGGAGGGCTAACTATGGCTACACCTTC,CASSPHGRANYGYTF
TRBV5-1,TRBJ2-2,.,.,TGCGCCAGCACCCCCTACAGAAAACAAAGTAGCGGCTACACCGGGGAGCTGTTTTTT,CASTPYRKQSSGYTGELFF
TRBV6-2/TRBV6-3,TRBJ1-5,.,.,TGTGCCAGCAGTTACGCGATCCCGCGCAATCAGCCCCAGCATTTT,CASSYAIPRNQPQHF
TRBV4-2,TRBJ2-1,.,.,TGTGCCAGCAGCCCTCTGGGACTTCCCTACAATGAGCAGTTCTTC,CASSPLGLPYNEQFF
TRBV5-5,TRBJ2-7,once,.,TGTGCCAGCAGCTTGGGAGCTCAGACCTACGAGCAGTACTTC,CASSLGAQTYEQYF
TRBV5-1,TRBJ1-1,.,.,TGCGCCAGCAGCTCGGGCTCCTTAGTGAACACTGAAGCTTTCTTT,CASSSGSLVNTEAFF
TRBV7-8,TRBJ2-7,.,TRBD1,TGTGCCAGCAGCTTAGCATGGACAGGGTCCTACGAGCAGTACTTC,CASSLAWTGSYEQYF
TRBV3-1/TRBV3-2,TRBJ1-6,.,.,TGTGCCAGCAGCCAAGGACAGGCCTATAATTCACCCCTCCACTTT,CASSQGQAYNSPLHF
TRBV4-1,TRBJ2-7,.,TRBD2,TGCGTCAGCAGCCCCGGGGGGGCCTACGAGCAGTACTTC,CVSSPGGAYEQYF
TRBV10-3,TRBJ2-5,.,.,TGTGCCATCAGTGAGTCTCGGGGAGAAGAGACCCAGTACTTC,CAISESRGEETQYF
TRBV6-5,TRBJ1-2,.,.,TGTGCCAGCACGGGGCCGCTCACCTATGGCTACACCTTC,CASTGPLTYGYTF
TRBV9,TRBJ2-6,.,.,TGTGCCAGCAGCACCCGGACAGCGACCAGAAACTCTGGGGCCAACGTCCTGACTTTC,CASSTRTATRNSGANVLTF
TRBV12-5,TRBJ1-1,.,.,TGTGCTAGTGGTTTCGGGGCAGGGAACTTGAACACTGAAGCTTTCTTT,CASGFGAGNLNTEAFF
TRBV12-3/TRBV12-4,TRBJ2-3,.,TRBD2,TGTGCCGCTTCCGGGGGGGGAGCAGATACGCAGTATTTT,CAASGGGADTQYF
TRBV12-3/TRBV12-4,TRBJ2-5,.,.,TGTGCCAGCAGGCAGGGCGAGGAGACCCAGTACTTC,CASRQGEETQYF
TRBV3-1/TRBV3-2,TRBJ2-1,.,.,TGTGCCAGCAGCCGAGGACTTGAGGTCGATGAGCAGTTCTTC,CASSRGLEVDEQFF
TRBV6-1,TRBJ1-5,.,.,TGTGCCAGCAGTGAAAATAGGGCGGGTCAGCCCCAGCATTTT,CASSENRAGQPQHF
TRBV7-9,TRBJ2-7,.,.,TGTGCCAGCAGCGAAAGGGGGATGGTCTCCTACGAGCAGTACTTC,CASSERGMVSYEQYF
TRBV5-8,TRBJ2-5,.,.,TGTGCCAGCAGTTATACGGGACACCCACAAGAGACCCAGTACTTC,CASSYTGHPQETQYF
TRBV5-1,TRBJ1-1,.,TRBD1,TGCGCCAGCAGCGAAGAGACAGGGCTCACTGAAGCTTTCTTT,CASSEETGLTEAFF
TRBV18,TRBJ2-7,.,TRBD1,TGTGCCAGCTCACCAGAGGGGGCGGACGAGCAGTACTTC,CASSPEGADEQYF
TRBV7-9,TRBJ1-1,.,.,TGTGCCAGCAGCTTTTCTGTTCGGGAGGAGAGGAACACTGAAGCTTTCTTT,CASSFSVREERNTEAFF
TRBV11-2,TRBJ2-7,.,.,TGTGCCAGCAGGCCAGGGAGTGTCTACGAGCAGTACTTC,CASRPGSVYEQYF
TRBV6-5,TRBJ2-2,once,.,TGTGCCAGCAGTTCACTCGTGAGCGGGGAGCTGTTTTTT,CASSSLVSGELFF
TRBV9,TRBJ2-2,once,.,TGTGCCAGCAGCGTAGTTCAAACCGGGGAGCTGTTTTTT,CASSVVQTGELFF
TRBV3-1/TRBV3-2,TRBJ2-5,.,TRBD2,TGTGCCAGCAGCCATAGCGGGCCTAACCAAGAGACCCAGTACTTC,CASSHSGPNQETQYF
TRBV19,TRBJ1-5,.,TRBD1,TGTGCCAGTACCTATACCGAGACAGGGGGCAATCAGCCCCAGCATTTT,CASTYTETGGNQPQHF
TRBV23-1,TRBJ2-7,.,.,TGCGCCAGCAGTCAAACCGACCGGGACGTAGCCTACGAGCAGTACTTC,CASSQTDRDVAYEQYF
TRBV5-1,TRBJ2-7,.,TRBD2,TGCGCCAGCAGCTTGGGACTAGCGGGGGCCGTACTTAGGCACGAGCAGTACTTC,CASSLGLAGAVLRHEQYF
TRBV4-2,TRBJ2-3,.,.,TGTGCCAGCAGCCAGTCAAACGGACCGAGGGGGTTTGGAACAGATACGCAGTATTTT,CASSQSNGPRGFGTDTQYF
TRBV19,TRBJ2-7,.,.,TGTGCCAGTAGTAGGGACGCCATCTCCTACGAGCAGTACTTC,CASSRDAISYEQYF
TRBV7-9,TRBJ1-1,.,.,TGTGCCAGCATGTTTGGTCTGAACACTGAAGCTTTCTTT,CASMFGLNTEAFF
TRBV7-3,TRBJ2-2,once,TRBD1,TGTGCCAGCAGCTGGGACAGGGTGAACACCGGGGAGCTGTTTTTT,CASSWDRVNTGELFF
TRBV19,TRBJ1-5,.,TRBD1,TGTGCCAGTAGCCGGGACAGGGATAGCAATCAGCCCCAGCATTTT,CASSRDRDSNQPQHF
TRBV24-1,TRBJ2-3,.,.,TGTGCCACCAGTGATGGACTGGTAGATACGCAGTATTTT,CATSDGLVDTQYF
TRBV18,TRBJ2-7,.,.,TGTGCCAGCTCAACCGGGTTTTACGAGCAGTACTTC,CASSTGFYEQYF
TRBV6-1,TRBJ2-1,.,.,TGTGCCAGCAGTGAAGTTAGCGAGCCGTACAATGAGCAGTTCTTC,CASSEVSEPYNEQFF
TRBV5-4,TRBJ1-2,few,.,TGTGCCAGCAGCTTGGCTGGCACCTATGGCTACACCTTC,CASSLAGTYGYTF
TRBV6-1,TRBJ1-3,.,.,TGTGCCAGCACCCACGGGAGGAACCAAAACACCATATATTTT,CASTHGRNQNTIYF
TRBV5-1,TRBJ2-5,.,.,TGCGCCAGCAGGCACTCGGGGTTAGAGACCCAGTACTTC,CASRHSGLETQYF
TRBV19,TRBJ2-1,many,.,TGTGCCAGTGAGGGTTTTGAGCAGTTCTTC,CASEGFEQFF
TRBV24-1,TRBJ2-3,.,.,TGTGCCACCAGTGGTAGCACAGATACGCAGTATTTT,CATSGSTDTQYF
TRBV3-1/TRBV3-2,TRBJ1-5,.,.,TGTGCCAGCAGCCAGATGGGGGATCAGCCCCAGCATTTT,CASSQMGDQPQHF
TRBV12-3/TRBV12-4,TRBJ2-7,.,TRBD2,TGTGCCAGCTGGGGGGGGAACGAGCAGTACTTC,CASWGGNEQYF
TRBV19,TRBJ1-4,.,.,TGTGCCAGTAGTATAGGAGGCCAGCGAAATGAAAAACTGTTTTTT,CASSIGGQRNEKLFF
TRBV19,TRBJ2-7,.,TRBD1,TGTGCCAGTAGTATAGTCACAGGGGGCGCGTACGAGCAGTACTTC,CASSIVTGGAYEQYF
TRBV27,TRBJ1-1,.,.,TGTGCCAGCAGTTTGGGAGGGAGGGGTACTGAAGCTTTCTTT,CASSLGGRGTEAFF
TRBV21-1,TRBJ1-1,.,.,TGTGCCAGCAGCAAAAGGGACAGGGGGCAGGGGCCCACTGAAGCTTTCTTT,CASSKRDRGQGPTEAFF
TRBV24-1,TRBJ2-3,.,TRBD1,TGTGCCACCGCCGGGGACAGGGACCCAGATACGCAGTATTTT,CATAGDRDPDTQYF
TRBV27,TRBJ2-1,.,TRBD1,TGTGCCAGCAGTTTCCCGGGACAGGGGGCGTCGAGTGAGCAGTTCTTC,CASSFPGQGASSEQFF
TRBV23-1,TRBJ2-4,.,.,TGCGCCAGCAGTCAATCGACAAAAGCCAAAAACATTCAGTACTTC,CASSQSTKAKNIQYF